Sequencing of this T cell receptor beta chain was carried out in a study of OX40 agonist ivuxolimab in advanced cancers. Study observations and caveats: On average, CD8+ T cells showed a greater number of expanded clones than CD4+.

Turning to this clone: As yet, its antigen is unknown.

Profiling relied on immunoSEQ multiplex PCR, and the TCRdb table lists in-frame clones only, not all of them. Here the sample spans roughly 67,000 clones, around nine tenths being singletons. This CDR3 is built from 16 residues. From germline, CDR1 is ENHRY and CDR2 SYGVKD. The germline V and J ends were trimmed by 6 bases and 0 bases, with 12 bases remaining between them. This chain uses TRBV10-3 with TRBJ1-6; D call uncertain. This TCR was sampled from an adult with an advanced solid tumor such as melanoma, head and neck, liver or kidney cancer. Specimen: CD4+ or CD8+ T cells sorted from blood, collected in a trial of the OX40 agonist ivuxolimab. The CDR3 loop is CAIRDSQSSYNSPLHF. Written as DNA, the CDR3 is TGTGCCATCAGGGACTCCCAGAGCTCCTATAATTCACCCCTCCACTTT.